These 26 T cell receptor beta chains came from one sample sequenced in a study of T cells in narcolepsy. Method: immunoSEQ multiplex PCR; TCRdb's copy keeps in-frame clones and lacks some. Of some 15,000 clones in the sample, approximately 85% were seen once. Material for sequencing was memory (CD45RA-) CD4+ T cells from blood. These receptors all come from a human donor in good health.

The gene calls are TRBV19 and TRBJ2-7; TRBD1 is a possible D gene (6 bases). Germline V gives CDR1 LNHDA, CDR2 SQIVND (reference sequence). V was clipped by 0 bases and J by 3 bases, with 9 bases between them. The CDR3 has 14 residues. The CDR3 DNA sequence: TGTGCCAGTAGTATAGAAGCAGGGGACTACGAGCAGTACTTC. Protein: CASSIEAGDYEQYF.

The chain joins TRBV6-1 to TRBJ2-7, with D perhaps given as TRBD1 or TRBD2 (6 bases each). This CDR3 has 14 residues. V was trimmed by 6 bases and J by 3 bases, leaving 15 bases between them. Germline V gives CDR1 MNHNS, CDR2 SASEGT. DNA of the CDR3: TGTGCCAGCAGGGGGGCCGGGAGCGTCTACGAGCAGTACTTC. As protein: CASRGAGSVYEQYF.

The rearrangement links TRBV19 to TRBJ2-6, with 9 bases matching TRBD1. Germline CDR1 and CDR2: LNHDA and SQIVND (reference sequence). The CDR3 totals 16 residues. Trimming cost V 4 bases and J 4 bases; bases outside gene matches: 5. The CDR3 loop reads CASSTLDRGGANVLTF. The CDR3 DNA follows: TGTGCCAGTAGTACCCTGGACAGGGGAGGGGCCAACGTCCTGACTTTC.

This chain connects TRBV9 to TRBJ2-6, with TRBD1 identical over 8 bases. The CDR3 is made up of 16 amino acids. Germline V gene lookup returns CDR1 SGDLS and CDR2 YYNGEE. Losses at the gene ends were 4 bases for V and 1 base for J; bases not matched to a gene: 4. Here the CDR3 reads CASSPGTGSGANVLTF. As DNA, the CDR3 is TGTGCCAGCAGCCCCGGGACAGGATCTGGGGCCAACGTCCTGACTTTC.

This chain links TRBV5-4 with TRBJ1-2; the D gene is possibly TRBD1 (5 bases). The V end lost 0 bases, the J end lost 0 bases, and 12 bases lay between the germline ends. Germline V gives CDR1 SGHNT, CDR2 YYREEE (reference sequence). This CDR3 contains 16 residues. This CDR3 is CASSLGGPGPNYGYTF. For the CDR3, the DNA is TGTGCCAGCAGCTTGGGGGGACCTGGCCCTAACTATGGCTACACCTTC.

The chain uses TRBV10-3 and TRBJ2-2, with D possibly matching TRBD2 (7 bases). V lost 7 bases to trimming and J lost 5 bases, with 14 bases between them. Per germline, CDR1 ENHRY and CDR2 SYGVKD. The CDR3 contains 14 residues. CDR3 in amino acids: CAIIPGEGTGELFF. The CDR3 region has the DNA TGTGCCATCATCCCAGGGGAGGGGACCGGGGAGCTGTTTTTT.

V gene TRBV25-1 combines with J gene TRBJ2-1, with TRBD1 identical over 8 bases. The V and J ends lost 4 bases and 4 bases, in that order; junction bases with no gene match: 6. The CDR3 extends over 15 amino acids. Per the germline V gene, CDR1 is MGHDK and CDR2 is SYGVNS. The CDR3 region has the DNA TGTGCCAGCAGTGGTCAACAGGGGGGATACAATGAGCAGTTCTTC. Its protein is CASSGQQGGYNEQFF.

The rearrangement joins TRBV28 to TRBJ2-1; 8 nucleotides match TRBD1. Germline V gene data show CDR1 as MDHEN and CDR2 as SYDVKM. The CDR3 totals 15 residues. Germline trimming cut 3 bases from V and 2 bases from J; bases unmatched to any gene: 3. The CDR3 spells CASSFSGQAYNEQFF. The CDR3 bases are TGTGCCAGCAGTTTCTCGGGACAGGCCTACAATGAGCAGTTCTTC.

This chain connects TRBV2 to TRBJ2-6; no firm D call. Germline CDR1 reads SNHLY; CDR2 reads FYNNEI. This CDR3 spans 14 amino acids. The ends were cut back, 7 bases at V and 0 bases at J, with 7 bases in the middle. The CDR3 DNA follows: TGTGCCAGCATCACTGGCTCTGGGGCCAACGTCCTGACTTTC. Its translation is CASITGSGANVLTF.

The V gene is TRBV5-1, the J gene TRBJ2-7, with 14 bases matching TRBD2. The germline V gene encodes CDR1 SGHRS and CDR2 YFSETQ. The CDR3 spans 18 residues. V trimming: 3 bases; J trimming: 1 base; junction bases outside the gene matches: 9. The CDR3 DNA follows: TGCGCCAGCAGCTCGTTCGGGACTAGCGGGAGTGCATCCTACGAGCAGTACTTC. It translates to CASSSFGTSGSASYEQYF.

This clone appeared a few times. This chain links TRBV6-1 with TRBJ1-2; the D gene is possibly TRBD1 (5 bases). There are 13 residues in the CDR3. V lost 7 bases and J lost 7, with 16 bases in between. The germline gives CDR1 MNHNS, CDR2 SASEGT. The CDR3 is CASNLEGHSGYTF. Written as DNA, the CDR3 is TGTGCCAGCAACTTAGAGGGGCACAGTGGCTACACCTTC.

This chain joins TRBV4-2 and TRBJ1-3, with D perhaps TRBD1 (6 bases). V lost 0 bases, J lost 6 bases, and 15 bases lay in between. The V gene's germline CDR1 is LGHNA and CDR2 YNFKEQ. This CDR3 spans 16 amino acids. Written as DNA, the CDR3 is TGTGCCAGCAGCCAAGATCTTGGGGGCGCCTTAAACACCATATATTTT. Its protein product is CASSQDLGGALNTIYF.

This clone occurred once. Other DNA sequences in this sample translate to the same CDR3. The chain links TRBV5-4 to TRBJ1-1; 7 bases are a match to TRBD1. The germline V gene encodes CDR1 SGHNT and CDR2 YYREEE (reference sequence). The CDR3 sequence is 14 residues long. The J segment lost 6 bases and the V segment lost 2 bases, leaving 7 bases of the junction unmatched. The CDR3 spells CASSLRTGVSEAFF. CDR3 bases: TGTGCCAGCAGCTTAAGGACAGGTGTCTCTGAAGCTTTCTTT.

This rearrangement joins TRBV6-5 to TRBJ1-2; the D gene is possibly TRBD1 (6 bases). The CDR3 consists of 13 residues. Between the trimmed V and J ends, which lost 0 bases and 6 bases, there was a span of 8 bases. From germline, CDR1 is MNHEY and CDR2 SVGAGI. In DNA, the CDR3 is TGTGCCAGCAGTTACTCGAGACAGGATGGCTACACCTTC. It is translated as CASSYSRQDGYTF.

The chain carries TRBV7-6 and TRBJ1-1, with D hard to call. With 0 bases removed from V and 11 bases from J, the gap between germline ends came to 13 bases. The germline V gene has CDR1 SGHVS and CDR2 FNYEAQ. The CDR3 is made up of 13 amino acids. The CDR3 here is CASSLAPEAGAFF. For the CDR3, the DNA is TGTGCCAGCAGCTTAGCGCCGGAGGCCGGCGCTTTCTTT. The entire variable domain, with the rest obtained from reference TRBV7-6 and TRBJ1-1, is as follows: GAGVSQSPRYKVTKRGQDVALRCDPISGHVSLYWYRQALGQGPEFLTYFNYEAQQDKSGLPNDRFSAERPEGSISTLTIQRTEQRDSAMYRCASSLAPEAGAFFGQGTRLTVV.

The rearrangement uses TRBV11-2 and TRBJ2-3, with 7 bases lining up with TRBD2. This CDR3 has 15 residues. Germline values: CDR1 SGHAT, CDR2 FQNNGV. V gave up 1 base and J gave up 4 bases; unmatched junction bases: 5. The CDR3 nucleotides are TGTGCCAGCAGCTTAGGGGGGGGAGGAGCAGATACGCAGTATTTT. Amino acids: CASSLGGGGADTQYF.

This clone was seen a handful of times. In nucleotides, the CDR3 is TGTGCCAGCAGCTTGGCAGGGTCCCTGAACACTGAAGCTTTCTTT. This gives the protein CASSLAGSLNTEAFF. The V gene is TRBV5-4, the J gene TRBJ1-1, with D tentatively TRBD1 (5 bases). The V gene lost 0 bases and the J gene lost 0 bases, with 9 bases spanning the gap. Germline assignment: CDR1 SGHNT and CDR2 YYREEE (reference sequence). There are 15 residues in the CDR3.

The chain joins TRBV6-5 to TRBJ2-1, with D perhaps being TRBD1 or TRBD2 (6 bases each). This CDR3 has 14 amino acids. The V end was cut by 6 bases, the J end by 8 bases, with 17 bases between. Germline CDR1 and CDR2: MNHEY and SVGAGI. CDR3 nucleotides: TGTGCCAGCAGCCAAGGGGGGCACAAGCATGAGCAGTTCTTC. Translating it yields CASSQGGHKHEQFF.

The chain employs TRBV9 and TRBJ1-4; TRBD1 might be the D (6 bases). The CDR3 contains 16 residues. Germline CDR1 is SGDLS and CDR2 is YYNGEE. V was clipped by 0 bases and J by 2 bases, with 11 bases between them. CDR3 amino acids: CASSVAAGATNEKLFF. The CDR3 coding sequence is TGTGCCAGCAGCGTAGCGGCGGGGGCGACTAATGAAAAACTGTTTTTT.

The chain couples TRBV5-4 to TRBJ1-3; a weak D match, TRBD1 (5 bases). Germline-derived CDR1 and CDR2 are SGHNT and YYREEE (reference sequence). This CDR3 comprises 17 residues. The V end was cut by 3 bases, the J end by 0 bases, with 16 bases between. The CDR3 loop reads CASSYNKGPSSGNTIYF. CDR3 DNA: TGTGCCAGCAGCTACAATAAGGGACCGAGCTCTGGAAACACCATATATTTT.

The CDR3 DNA reads TGTGCCAGCAGAGGGATGCAATCTGAAAAACTGTTTTTT. It translates to CASRGMQSEKLFF. The chain joins TRBV6-5 to TRBJ1-4; no firm D call. The CDR3 runs to 13 residues. Germline V gene sequence: CDR1 MNHEY, CDR2 SVGAGI. Trimming removed 6 bases from V and 7 bases from J, with 12 bases in between.

The V call is TRBV2, the J call TRBJ2-5; no definite D call. CDR1 and CDR2 (germline): SNHLY, FYNNEI. Trimming stripped 2 bases from V and 5 bases from J, with 9 bases between. The CDR3 spans 13 residues. Here the CDR3 reads CASSETQWETQYF. In DNA, the CDR3 is TGTGCCAGCAGTGAAACTCAGTGGGAGACCCAGTACTTC.

CDR3 DNA: TGTGCCAGCAGTTTATTACGGCCAGGGGGGATGCACACCGGGGAGCTGTTTTTT. This sequence encodes CASSLLRPGGMHTGELFF. The chain has TRBV27 and TRBJ2-2; D perhaps matches TRBD1 (7 bases). Trimming removed 1 base from V and 3 bases from J, with 18 bases in between. The CDR3 is made up of 18 amino acids. In germline, CDR1 is MNHEY, CDR2 SMNVEV (reference sequence).

A single count supports this clone. The chain joins TRBV2 to TRBJ2-7; 9 nucleotides match TRBD2. The V gene's germline CDR1 is SNHLY and CDR2 FYNNEI. V shed 8 bases, J shed 3 bases, and the junction held 5 bases outside the gene matches. This CDR3 comprises 13 residues. CDR3 amino acids: CASYEAGGYEQYF. For the CDR3, the DNA is TGTGCCAGCTACGAAGCGGGGGGCTACGAGCAGTACTTC. Supplemented by reference TRBV2 and TRBJ2-7, the full variable domain reads EPEVTQTPSHQVTQMGQEVILRCVPISNHLYFYWYRQILGQKVEFLVSFYNNEISEKSEIFDDQFSVERPDGSNFTLKIRSTKLEDSAMYFCASYEAGGYEQYFGPGTRLTVT.

The rearrangement joins TRBV6-4 to TRBJ2-5; 8 bases are shared with TRBD1. The DNA matches TRBJ2-7 better at its end, which makes the J call doubtful. The CDR3 covers 13 residues. Germline values: CDR1 MRHNA, CDR2 SNTAGT. CDR3: CASKPGQGAEQYF. The CDR3 region has the DNA TGTGCCAGCAAACCAGGGCAGGGGGCCGAGCAGTACTTC.

This chain uses TRBV9 with TRBJ2-3, with a possible D match to TRBD2 (6 bases). The CDR3 loop spans 15 amino acids. Trimming shortened V by 4 bases and J by 4 bases, and 16 bases separated the two germline ends. CDR1 is SGDLS and CDR2 is YYNGEE in the germline V gene. CDR3: CASSSEGGGADTQYF. The DNA of the CDR3 is TGTGCCAGCAGCTCCGAGGGAGGAGGGGCAGATACGCAGTATTTT.